This is a list of T cell receptor beta chains from one sample in a study of T cell clones after liver transplantation. TCRdb's copy holds only in-frame clones and misses some; the assay was immunoSEQ multiplex PCR. The repertoire includes fewer than 10,000 clones, around 72% of them detected once, and 22% sits in the top ten. This sample comprised CD8+ T cells from blood, obtained at the approximately 16-month timepoint. These receptors were obtained from a human patient who received a liver transplant. The T cells may partly be graft donor cells. The CDR3 runs from the conserved cysteine through the conserved F or W. D genes are given only for firm matches. Clone size, where shown, is once, few, many, or a class for clones that have expanded.

D gene	V gene	clone size	J gene	CDR3 protein	CDR3 DNA
TRBD2	TRBV7-8	-	TRBJ2-3	CASSLAGSSGAQNTQYF	TGTGCCAGCAGCTTAGCGGGTTCTAGCGGGGCGCAGAATACGCAGTATTTT
TRBD2	TRBV9	-	TRBJ2-1	CASSPLSGTSGGLYNEQFF	TGTGCCAGCAGCCCACTCTCCGGGACTAGCGGGGGGTTGTACAATGAGCAGTTCTTC
-	TRBV19	few	TRBJ2-5	CASSIYIGGQETQYF	TGTGCCAGTAGTATCTATATCGGGGGACAAGAGACCCAGTACTTC
-	TRBV16	few	TRBJ1-5	CASSQSETGYQPQHF	TGTGCCAGCAGCCAATCCGAGACAGGTTATCAGCCCCAGCATTTT
TRBD1	TRBV5-6	-	TRBJ1-2	CASSSGTGFSGYTF	TGTGCCAGCAGCTCGGGGACAGGGTTCTCTGGCTACACCTTC
-	TRBV5-6	large	TRBJ2-7	CASSLAGVGYEQYF	TGTGCCAGCAGCTTGGCGGGGGTCGGCTACGAGCAGTACTTC
-	TRBV19	-	TRBJ2-7	CASSTLSGVSYEQYF	TGTGCCAGTAGTACCCTTTCAGGGGTCTCCTACGAGCAGTACTTC
TRBD1	TRBV27	-	TRBJ2-2	CASTDRGYTGELFF	TGTGCCAGCACGGACAGGGGCTACACCGGGGAGCTGTTTTTT
-	TRBV5-6	-	TRBJ2-7	CASSLTGRSYEQYF	TGTGCCAGCAGCTTAACGGGACGAAGCTACGAGCAGTACTTC
-	TRBV7-9	medium-sized	TRBJ2-1	CASSQPGGSEQFF	TGTGCCAGCAGTCAACCGGGGGGCTCTGAGCAGTTCTTC
-	TRBV15	-	TRBJ1-1	CATSRDGSGTEAFF	TGTGCCACCAGCAGAGATGGGTCGGGCACTGAAGCTTTCTTT
TRBD1	TRBV28	medium-sized	TRBJ2-7	CASSRRGRAGEQYF	TGTGCCAGCAGCCGAAGGGGGCGGGCAGGCGAGCAGTACTTC
-	TRBV27	once	TRBJ2-7	CASSPGLPSSYEQYF	TGTGCCAGCAGTCCCGGACTACCTAGCTCCTACGAGCAGTACTTC
-	TRBV7-6	-	TRBJ2-2	CASSLCEAGVNTGELFF	TGTGCCAGCAGCTTATGTGAAGCAGGGGTGAACACCGGGGAGCTGTTTTTT
TRBD2	TRBV27	-	TRBJ2-1	CASRPTLAGANNEQFF	TGTGCCAGCAGGCCAACACTAGCGGGGGCAAACAATGAGCAGTTCTTC
TRBD1	TRBV5-5	few	TRBJ1-1	CASTRGQFFSPTTEAFF	TGTGCCAGCACCCGGGGACAGTTTTTTTCTCCGACCACTGAAGCTTTCTTT
TRBD1	TRBV4-1	-	TRBJ1-3	CASSQDGGQGPGNTIYF	TGCGCCAGCAGCCAAGACGGGGGACAGGGCCCTGGAAACACCATATATTTT
-	TRBV15	-	TRBJ1-1	CATSRDWGAGQGNTEAFF	TGTGCCACCAGCAGAGATTGGGGGGCAGGGCAAGGGAACACTGAAGCTTTCTTT
-	TRBV27	-	TRBJ2-1	CASQDRNDPNEQFF	TGTGCCAGCCAAGACAGGAACGACCCCAATGAGCAGTTCTTC
-	TRBV7-9	once	TRBJ2-1	CASSTYRGGNEQFF	TGTGCCAGCAGCACCTACCGAGGGGGCAATGAGCAGTTCTTC
TRBD2	TRBV5-8	few	TRBJ2-4	CASSLRLAGVDKNIQYF	TGTGCCAGCAGCTTGCGGCTAGCGGGGGTGGACAAAAACATTCAGTACTTC
-	TRBV5-1	few	TRBJ2-1	CASSLGDSNEQFF	TGCGCCAGCAGCTTGGGAGACAGCAATGAGCAGTTCTTC
-	TRBV18	medium-sized	TRBJ2-1	CASSPGGSSGNEQFF	TGTGCCAGCTCACCAGGGGGTAGTTCTGGCAATGAGCAGTTCTTC
-	TRBV9	-	TRBJ1-1	CASSANTEAFF	TGTGCCAGCAGCGCGAACACTGAAGCTTTCTTT
-	TRBV19	-	TRBJ1-3	CASSIFSDSASIISGNTIYF	TGTGCCAGTAGTATTTTTTCCGACAGTGCCTCGATCATCTCTGGAAACACCATATATTTT
-	TRBV6-5	-	TRBJ1-5	CASRESGDSNQPQHF	TGTGCCAGCAGAGAATCGGGGGATAGCAATCAGCCCCAGCATTTT
TRBD2	TRBV7-8	-	TRBJ2-4	CASSLGASGSAKNIQYF	TGTGCCAGCAGCTTGGGCGCTAGCGGGAGTGCCAAAAACATTCAGTACTTC
TRBD1	TRBV5-1	-	TRBJ2-7	CASGLRWDSLTSEQYF	TGCGCCAGCGGACTCAGATGGGACAGCCTCACCTCCGAGCAGTACTTC
-	TRBV28	medium-sized	TRBJ2-5	CASSFPRGGLETQYF	TGTGCCAGCAGTTTTCCCCGTGGGGGGCTCGAGACCCAGTACTTC
-	TRBV13	-	TRBJ2-3	CASSLGGVETYTDTQYF	TGTGCCAGCAGTTTAGGCGGGGTGGAAACTTACACAGATACGCAGTATTTT
TRBD2	TRBV7-2	-	TRBJ2-3	CASSLVGLAGGRTDTQYF	TGTGCCAGCAGCTTAGTAGGTTTAGCGGGGGGGCGTACAGATACGCAGTATTTT
TRBD1	TRBV6-1	-	TRBJ2-7	CASRWDSAYEQYF	TGTGCCAGCAGATGGGACAGCGCCTACGAGCAGTACTTC
-	TRBV27	-	TRBJ2-1	CASSLTSIPNNEQFF	TGTGCCAGCAGTTTAACATCTATCCCAAACAATGAGCAGTTCTTC
TRBD1	TRBV29-1	-	TRBJ1-6	CSVERGGREPNNSPLHF	TGCAGCGTTGAACGAGGGGGCAGGGAGCCCAATAATTCACCCCTCCACTTT
TRBD2	TRBV6-5	-	TRBJ2-5	CASSYSGAGGFETQYF	TGTGCCAGCAGTTACTCTGGAGCGGGGGGGTTTGAGACCCAGTACTTC
-	TRBV30	-	TRBJ2-7	CAWSVVRGGYEQYF	TGTGCCTGGAGTGTAGTTCGGGGTGGGTACGAGCAGTACTTC
-	TRBV27	-	TRBJ2-7	CASSLMGGGSYEQYF	TGTGCCAGCAGTTTAATGGGAGGGGGGTCTTACGAGCAGTACTTC
TRBD2	TRBV19	-	TRBJ2-1	CASSGAGGPSSNEQFF	TGTGCCAGTAGTGGAGCGGGAGGGCCATCTTCCAATGAGCAGTTCTTC
TRBD2	TRBV5-4	few	TRBJ2-1	CASSLRGTGGNEQFF	TGTGCCAGCAGCTTGAGAGGAACCGGGGGGAATGAGCAGTTCTTC
-	TRBV6-1	-	TRBJ1-6	CASLRDTEYNSPLHF	TGTGCCAGCCTGCGGGACACCGAGTATAATTCACCCCTCCACTTT
-	TRBV2	-	TRBJ1-2	CASSEADRGYTF	TGTGCCAGCAGTGAGGCAGACAGGGGCTACACCTTC